This is a list of T cell receptor beta chains from one sample in a study of OX40 agonist ivuxolimab in advanced cancers. The repertoire was sequenced with immunoSEQ multiplex PCR; TCRdb's copy has only in-frame clones and lacks some. The table records approximately 66,000 clones, approximately 86% of them present only once. The starting material was CD4+ or CD8+ T cells sorted from blood, obtained in a trial of the OX40 agonist ivuxolimab. These receptors were obtained from an adult with an advanced solid tumor such as melanoma, head and neck, liver or kidney cancer. The CDR3 runs from the conserved cysteine through the conserved F or W. D genes are given only for firm matches. Clone size is given for some rows only: seen once, a few or many times, or a class if the clone is expanded.

CDR3: CASSPLGRSYEQYF
DNA: TGTGCCAGCAGCCCACTGGGGCGGAGCTACGAGCAGTACTTC
size: few
D: -
J: TRBJ2-7
V: TRBV13

CDR3: CATSRDRGETQYF
DNA: TGTGCCACCAGCAGAGATAGGGGGGAGACCCAGTACTTC
size: -
D: -
J: TRBJ2-5
V: TRBV15

CDR3: CASSQGANTEAFF
DNA: TGTGCCAGCTCACAGGGGGCGAACACTGAAGCTTTCTTT
size: -
D: TRBD1
J: TRBJ1-1
V: TRBV18

CDR3: CASSSRQGANRYGYTF
DNA: TGTGCCAGCAGTTCGCGACAGGGGGCGAACAGGTATGGCTACACCTTC
size: -
D: TRBD1
J: TRBJ1-2
V: TRBV27

CDR3: CASSVGPGDGNTIYF
DNA: TGTGCCAGCAGCGTAGGACCTGGGGATGGAAACACCATATATTTT
size: -
D: -
J: TRBJ1-3
V: TRBV9

CDR3: CASSGPEWELFF
DNA: TGTGCCAGCAGCGGCCCTGAGTGGGAGCTGTTTTTT
size: -
D: -
J: TRBJ2-2
V: TRBV7-8

CDR3: CATSEQRADTQYF
DNA: TGTGCCACCAGCGAGCAGAGAGCAGATACGCAGTATTTT
size: -
D: -
J: TRBJ2-3
V: TRBV15

CDR3: CASRPLRARRPYEQYF
DNA: TGTGCCAGCAGGCCTCTTCGGGCGCGGAGACCCTACGAGCAGTACTTC
size: -
D: -
J: TRBJ2-7
V: TRBV11-2

CDR3: CASMAARSNTGELFF
DNA: TGTGCCAGTATGGCCGCGCGTTCGAACACCGGGGAGCTGTTTTTT
size: -
D: -
J: TRBJ2-2
V: TRBV19

CDR3: CASSFGRGYTGELFF
DNA: TGTGCCAGCAGCTTTGGCAGGGGCTACACCGGGGAGCTGTTTTTT
size: -
D: -
J: TRBJ2-2
V: TRBV5-6

CDR3: CASSQDRTANPSAQHF
DNA: TGCGCCAGCAGCCAAGATAGGACAGCAAACCCATCAGCCCAGCATTTT
size: -
D: -
J: TRBJ1-5
V: TRBV4-1

CDR3: CASSANTGREKLFF
DNA: TGTGCCAGCAGTGCGAATACGGGGCGTGAAAAACTGTTTTTT
size: -
D: -
J: TRBJ1-4
V: TRBV2

CDR3: CASSLATGGQISYEQYF
DNA: TGTGCCAGCAGCTTAGCGACTGGAGGGCAGATCTCCTACGAGCAGTACTTC
size: few
D: -
J: TRBJ2-7
V: TRBV7-2

CDR3: CASSRASDPGELFF
DNA: TGCGCCAGCAGCCGGGCTTCAGATCCCGGGGAGCTGTTTTTT
size: -
D: -
J: TRBJ2-2
V: TRBV4-1

CDR3: CSVTGEAGNTIYF
DNA: TGCAGCGTTACAGGGGAGGCTGGAAACACCATATATTTT
size: once
D: TRBD1
J: TRBJ1-3
V: TRBV29-1

CDR3: CSVEGVESWGYTF
DNA: TGCAGCGTTGAAGGGGTGGAGAGCTGGGGCTACACCTTC
size: -
D: -
J: TRBJ1-2
V: TRBV29-1

CDR3: CASSREGTGGQPQHF
DNA: TGTGCCAGTAGTAGAGAGGGGACAGGAGGGCAGCCCCAGCATTTT
size: -
D: TRBD1
J: TRBJ1-5
V: TRBV19

CDR3: CAWSVQGTYEQYF
DNA: TGTGCCTGGAGTGTACAGGGCACCTACGAGCAGTACTTC
size: -
D: -
J: TRBJ2-7
V: TRBV30

CDR3: CASSLRRGQYEQYF
DNA: TGTGCCAGCAGCTTACGAAGGGGGCAATACGAGCAGTACTTC
size: -
D: TRBD1
J: TRBJ2-7
V: TRBV7-2

CDR3: CASRPNGGASYEQYF
DNA: TGTGCCAGCAGACCAAACGGGGGGGCCTCCTACGAGCAGTACTTC
size: -
D: TRBD2
J: TRBJ2-7
V: TRBV6-1

CDR3: CASSLAGGPYEQYF
DNA: TGTGCCAGCAGCCTTGCGGGGGGTCCCTACGAGCAGTACTTC
size: -
D: TRBD2
J: TRBJ2-7
V: TRBV14

CDR3: CASSQESQGLNTEAFF
DNA: TGTGCCAGCTCACAGGAGTCACAGGGCCTGAACACTGAAGCTTTCTTT
size: few
D: -
J: TRBJ1-1
V: TRBV18

CDR3: CASSAPGTGGREQYF
DNA: TGTGCCAGCAGTGCGCCCGGGACAGGGGGGCGGGAGCAGTACTTC
size: -
D: TRBD1
J: TRBJ2-7
V: TRBV6-1

CDR3: CASSSGDGETQYF
DNA: TGTGCCAGCAGCTCAGGGGATGGGGAGACCCAGTACTTC
size: -
D: -
J: TRBJ2-5
V: TRBV11-3

CDR3: CASSLVGPYEQYF
DNA: TGTGCCAGCAGCTTGGTGGGACCCTACGAGCAGTACTTC
size: -
D: -
J: TRBJ2-7
V: TRBV5-6

CDR3: CASSLAVPRGEKLFF
DNA: TGTGCCAGCAGCTTAGCGGTACCCCGAGGGGAAAAACTGTTTTTT
size: -
D: -
J: TRBJ1-4
V: TRBV7-8

CDR3: CATSRDRGLETQYF
DNA: TGTGCCACCAGCAGGGACAGGGGCTTAGAGACCCAGTACTTC
size: -
D: TRBD1
J: TRBJ2-5
V: TRBV15

CDR3: CASSRGTATNTEAFF
DNA: TGTGCCAGCAGTCGGGGGACAGCAACGAACACTGAAGCTTTCTTT
size: -
D: TRBD1
J: TRBJ1-1
V: TRBV2

CDR3: CASSVDPGMSYEQYF
DNA: TGTGCCAGCAGCGTAGACCCAGGGATGTCGTACGAGCAGTACTTC
size: -
D: -
J: TRBJ2-7
V: TRBV9

CDR3: CASSLDRGSGKLFF
DNA: TGTGCCAGCAGTTTGGACAGGGGCTCCGGAAAACTGTTTTTT
size: -
D: TRBD1
J: TRBJ1-4
V: TRBV6-5

CDR3: CASRLPGHPYNEQFF
DNA: TGTGCCAGCAGACTTCCGGGACATCCCTACAATGAGCAGTTCTTC
size: once
D: -
J: TRBJ2-1
V: TRBV7-2

CDR3: CASSLAISGANVLTF
DNA: TGTGCCAGCAGCTTAGCTATCTCTGGGGCCAACGTCCTGACTTTC
size: once
D: -
J: TRBJ2-6
V: TRBV7-2